One and the same sample provided the 5 T cell receptor beta chains below, sequenced in a study of blood T cell repertoires in COVID-19. Assay: immunoSEQ multiplex PCR; the TCRdb copy retains only in-frame clones and omits some. This sample has over 60,000 clones, with about 83% found just once. Specimen: peripheral blood. The receptors come from a man aged 50 to 60 with COVID-19, enrolled during active disease.

This chain links TRBV19 with TRBJ1-2, with 9 positions matching TRBD1. The CDR3 runs 14 residues. V gave up 10 bases and J gave up 2 bases; unmatched junction bases: 8. Germline values: CDR1 LNHDA, CDR2 SQIVND (reference sequence). For the CDR3, the DNA is TGTGCCACCTCCGGGGACAGGGTAAACTATGGCTACACCTTC. Translating it yields CATSGDRVNYGYTF.

The chain carries TRBV20-1 and TRBJ1-5; 7 nucleotides line up with TRBD1. The CDR3 spans 14 residues. The germline V gene encodes CDR1 DFQATT and CDR2 SNEGSKA (reference sequence). The trim removed 3 bases at V and 7 bases at J, leaving 9 bases unmatched. The CDR3 DNA follows: TGCAGTGCTAGTGTTCCGGGACAGCGGCAGCCCCAGCATTTT. As protein: CSASVPGQRQPQHF.

This chain uses TRBV6-5 with TRBJ1-1, with 9 bases aligning to TRBD1. After removal of 6 bases from V and 1 base from J, the junction contained 3 bases not matched to a gene. This CDR3 is 14 amino acids long. Germline V gene data show CDR1 as MNHEY and CDR2 as SVGAGI. For the CDR3, the DNA is TGTGCCAGCAGGGCGGACAGGGGGAACACTGAAGCTTTCTTT. It translates to CASRADRGNTEAFF.

The CDR3, as DNA: TGTGCCAGCAGTTACGAGCAGGGGATCTACGAGCAGTACTTC. Translated, it gives CASSYEQGIYEQYF. The chain recombines TRBV6-6 with TRBJ2-7; tentatively, D is TRBD1 (6 bases). Trimming took 2 bases from V and 3 from J, leaving 11 bases between them. The germline CDR1 and CDR2 sequences are MNHNY and SVGAGI (reference sequence). CDR3 size: 14 residues.

The V and J genes are TRBV2 and TRBJ2-1; 7 bases fit TRBD1. Germline CDR1 SNHLY, CDR2 FYNNEI. The V and J ends lost 7 bases and 2 bases, in that order; junction bases with no gene match: 5. The CDR3 extends over 14 amino acids. CDR3 protein: CASTDTGAYNEQFF. The CDR3 nucleotides read TGTGCCAGCACCGATACAGGGGCCTACAATGAGCAGTTCTTC.